This TCR beta chain is from a study of T-cell memory formation after mild COVID-19. Whole-study context: The two donors had largely donor-specific TCR clusters.

TCRdb reanalysed the 5' RACE reads using MiXCR and keeps one entry per CDR3 protein. The sample includes 300,000 or so distinct CDR3 sequences, roughly 15% of them seen just once. Looked up from germline, CDR1 is SGHVS and CDR2 is FQNEAQ. The CDR3 spans 16 residues. Germline trimming cut 5 bases from V and 5 bases from J; bases unmatched to any gene: 11. Overall study findings and caveats: While clones contracting from day 15 to 85 were balanced between CD4 and CD8, later expanders leaned CD4+. The second-wave clones peaking on day 37 were not confirmed as SARS-CoV-2-specific. Pre-infection memory already had some responding clones, implying cross-reactive memory joined.

This clonotype was found a few times. Its antigen is still unknown. The receptor was isolated from a man between 18 and 29 years old who had mild COVID-19 (a few samples of this study predate the infection). Cell type and time point are not known. V and J are TRBV7-8 and TRBJ1-5, with TRBD1 matching 8 bases. The source material was PBMCs or a T cell subset sorted from them (not recorded which). The CDR3 here is CASSPSLTGVYQPQHF. The CDR3 DNA is TGTGCCAGCAGCCCGAGTTTGACAGGGGTTTATCAGCCCCAGCATTTT. The complete variable domain, with remaining parts taken from reference TRBV7-8 and TRBJ1-5, reads GAGVSQSPRYKVAKRGQDVALRCDPISGHVSLFWYQQALGQGPEFLTYFQNEAQLDKSGLPSDRFFAERPEGSVSTLKIQRTQQEDSAVYLCASSPSLTGVYQPQHFGDGTRLSIL.